The rows below give T cell receptor beta chains drawn from one sample of a study of Ad26.COV2.S vaccination and SARS-CoV-2 variants. Some clones are missing from TCRdb's copy, which holds only in-frame ones; the method was immunoSEQ multiplex PCR. The sample gives 300,000 to 400,000 clones, 85% of which show up once; 2.1% is in the top ten. Sequencing was performed on peripheral blood, taken in a trial of Ad26.COV2.S vaccine versus placebo. The receptors here all came from a person between 18 and 60 years old who received the Ad26.COV2.S COVID-19 vaccine or a placebo. Each CDR3 is given with its conserved first and last residue. D genes are given only for firm matches. Size is omitted from some rows. Given values are once, few, many or a class for expanded clones.

V	D	size	J	DNA	CDR3
TRBV7-3	TRBD1	.	TRBJ1-1	TGTGCCAGCAGCTCATATCCCTGGGACAGGGGGAATAGGGGTTCGGAGACTGAAGCTTTCTTT	CASSSYPWDRGNRGSETEAFF
TRBV15	.	.	TRBJ2-2	TGTGCCACCAGCAGAGATCATCGGGGCGCCGGGGAGCTGTTTTTT	CATSRDHRGAGELFF
TRBV24-1	TRBD1	few	TRBJ2-5	TGTGCCACCAGTGAACCGGGACAGGGGGACAGAGAGACCCAGTACTTC	CATSEPGQGDRETQYF
TRBV11-3	TRBD2	.	TRBJ2-2	TGTGCCAGCAGCTTAGTCGGCGGGGGGCCCGCCGGGGAGCTGTTTTTT	CASSLVGGGPAGELFF
TRBV24-1	.	once	TRBJ1-5	TGTGCCACCAGTGATGCGGGACACCCTAGCAATCAGCCCCAGCATTTT	CATSDAGHPSNQPQHF
TRBV3-1/TRBV3-2	TRBD2	once	TRBJ2-3	TGTGCCAGCAGCCAGTCGCTAGCGGGGGGGCAATACTCAGATACGCAGTATTTT	CASSQSLAGGQYSDTQYF
TRBV11-2	.	.	TRBJ2-5	TGTGCCAGCAGCTCCGGGCAGCTGTACCAAGAGACCCAGTACTTC	CASSSGQLYQETQYF
TRBV3-1/TRBV3-2	.	few	TRBJ2-7	TGTGCCAGCAGCCAATCCGGAGGGTACGAGCAGTACTTC	CASSQSGGYEQYF
TRBV5-8	TRBD2	.	TRBJ2-1	TGTGCCAGCAGCTGGGGCGGGACTAGCGGGGATAATGAGCAGTTCTTC	CASSWGGTSGDNEQFF
TRBV6-1	.	.	TRBJ2-7	TGTGCCAGCAGTGAAGGGTACACCTCCTACGAGCAGTACTTC	CASSEGYTSYEQYF
TRBV12-3/TRBV12-4	.	.	TRBJ2-5	TGTGCCAGCAGCCAACCCCGGGCTAGTCAGTACTTC	CASSQPRASQYF
TRBV7-9	.	.	TRBJ1-5	TGTGCCAGCAGCTTAGGACCACAGCCCCAGCATTTT	CASSLGPQPQHF
TRBV5-1	.	.	TRBJ1-6	TGCGCCAGCTTCGACACCGACGGCTCACCCCTCCACTTT	CASFDTDGSPLHF
TRBV9	.	.	TRBJ2-1	TGTGCCAGCAGCGTGGCAGACAATGAGCAGTTCTTC	CASSVADNEQFF